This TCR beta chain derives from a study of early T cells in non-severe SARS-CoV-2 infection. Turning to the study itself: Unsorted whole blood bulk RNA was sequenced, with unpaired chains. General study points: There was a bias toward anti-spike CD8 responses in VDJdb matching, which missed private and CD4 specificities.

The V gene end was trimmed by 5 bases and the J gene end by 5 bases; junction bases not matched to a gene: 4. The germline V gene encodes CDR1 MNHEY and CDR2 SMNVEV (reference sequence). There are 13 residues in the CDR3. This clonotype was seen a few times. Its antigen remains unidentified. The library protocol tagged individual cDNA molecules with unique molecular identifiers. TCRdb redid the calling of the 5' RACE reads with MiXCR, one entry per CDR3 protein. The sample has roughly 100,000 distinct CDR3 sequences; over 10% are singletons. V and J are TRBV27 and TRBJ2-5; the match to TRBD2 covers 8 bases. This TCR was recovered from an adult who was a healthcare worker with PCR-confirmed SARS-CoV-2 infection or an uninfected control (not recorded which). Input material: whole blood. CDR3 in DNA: TGTGCCAGCAGTAGGCAGCGGGGGGAGACCCAGTACTTC. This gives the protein CASSRQRGETQYF.